What follows are 32 T cell receptor beta chains derived from one specimen sequenced in a study of blood T cell repertoires in COVID-19. This table comes from immunoSEQ multiplex PCR, and its TCRdb copy is limited to in-frame clones, with some not included. This sample has 200,000 or so clones, with 86% found just once. The specimen was PBMCs or T cells enriched from blood (not recorded which). These receptor sequences come from a woman in her forties with acute COVID-19.

This chain joins TRBV24-1 and TRBJ1-5, with 8 bases aligning to TRBD1. In germline, CDR1 is KGHDR, CDR2 SFDVKD. V lost 7 bases, J lost 6 bases, and 4 bases stayed unmatched. The CDR3 contains 13 residues. The CDR3 bases are TGTGCCACCAGCCCAGGGGGCTCTCAGCCCCAGCATTTT. Its protein product is CATSPGGSQPQHF.

This chain uses TRBV19 with TRBJ1-2, with D perhaps matching TRBD1 (6 bases). V shed 5 bases and J shed 3 bases, with 22 bases lying between them. The germline V gene has CDR1 LNHDA and CDR2 SQIVND (reference sequence). CDR3 length: 17 residues. Here the CDR3 DNA reads TGTGCCAGTAGTGAACACGGGGGGCAGGGGTTTTACTATGGCTACACCTTC. It encodes CASSEHGGQGFYYGYTF.

The J gene is TRBJ2-7, the V gene TRBV7-2; tentatively, D is TRBD2 (6 bases). Germline values: CDR1 SGHTA, CDR2 FQGNSA. V lost 6 bases and J 12 bases, leaving 21 bases between the germline ends. There are 13 residues in the CDR3. The CDR3 coding sequence is TGTGCCAGCAGGGTAAGCGGCGAGCGGGTGTCGTACTTC. Amino acid sequence: CASRVSGERVSYF.

This clone was counted a single time. CDR3 region: CASSLDGGTEAFF. The CDR3 coding sequence is TGTGCCAGCAGCTTAGACGGGGGGACTGAAGCTTTCTTT. V usage is TRBV7-9 and J usage is TRBJ1-1, with D perhaps TRBD1 (5 bases). CDR1 is SEHNR, CDR2 FQNEAQ, per germline (reference sequence). This CDR3 has 13 residues. Trimming took off 1 base at V and 5 bases at J, with 8 bases between the two ends.

Here the CDR3 DNA reads TGTGCCAGCTCACCGCCCGGGACTAGCACCTATGAGCAGTTCTTC. Amino acids: CASSPPGTSTYEQFF. The chain is built from TRBV18 and TRBJ2-1, with 9 bases matching TRBD2. Germline CDR1 is KGHSH and CDR2 is LQKENI. CDR3 length: 15 amino acids. V lost 3 bases and J lost 8; bases outside the gene matches: 8.

The chain couples TRBV3-1 (or the pseudogene TRBV3-2) to TRBJ1-5; D ambiguous. There are 15 residues in the CDR3. From germline, CDR1 is LGHDT and CDR2 YNNKEL (reference sequence). Trimming stripped 1 base from V and 2 bases from J, with 9 bases between. The CDR3 DNA sequence: TGTGCCAGCAGCCAAGGAGTGAGGGGCAATCAGCCCCAGCATTTT. This sequence encodes CASSQGVRGNQPQHF.

Only one count was recorded for this clone. The rearrangement joins TRBV15 to TRBJ1-1, with 7 bases that match TRBD1. Germline-derived CDR1 and CDR2 are LNHNV and YYDKDF (reference sequence). The CDR3 sequence is 17 residues long. Unmatched junction bases numbered 15, after V lost 4 bases and J lost 4 bases. For the CDR3, the DNA is TGTGCCACCAGCATCTTACCCCCCCCGACAGGGACCACTGAAGCTTTCTTT. This codes for CATSILPPPTGTTEAFF.

The chain carries TRBV12-3 or TRBV12-4 and TRBJ2-1; D ambiguous. V shed 1 base and J shed 4 bases, with 5 bases lying between them. The CDR3 loop spans 13 amino acids. CDR3 sequence reads: CASSLVEYNEQFF. The CDR3 region has the DNA TGTGCCAGCAGTTTAGTAGAATACAATGAGCAGTTCTTC.

The CDR3 spells CASSPGAAPTGELFF. CDR3 DNA sequence: TGTGCCAGCAGTCCAGGGGCGGCTCCCACCGGGGAGCTGTTTTTT. The chain combines TRBV27 with TRBJ2-2; D is perhaps TRBD1 (6 bases). This CDR3 region has 15 residues. V was shortened by 5 bases and J by 4 bases, with 14 bases between the two germline ends. Germline V gene sequence: CDR1 MNHEY, CDR2 SMNVEV (reference sequence).

V gene TRBV7-9 combines with J gene TRBJ1-1, with D possibly being TRBD1 (6 bases). Germline V gene sequence: CDR1 SEHNR, CDR2 FQNEAQ (reference sequence). The CDR3 has 14 residues. Trimming took 1 base from V and 3 from J, leaving 9 bases between them. This CDR3 is CASSLETGHTEAFF. The CDR3 nucleotides read TGTGCCAGCAGCTTAGAAACAGGGCACACTGAAGCTTTCTTT.

The rearrangement uses TRBV29-1 and TRBJ2-3, with 9 positions matching TRBD2. With V trimmed by 2 bases and J by 4 bases, 10 bases remained unmatched. This CDR3 is built from 16 residues. The germline CDR1 and CDR2 sequences are SQVTM and ANQGSEA. The chain's CDR3 is CSVEPGRGGLADTQYF. The CDR3 DNA reads TGCAGCGTTGAACCAGGGCGGGGGGGCTTAGCAGATACGCAGTATTTT.

The rearrangement links TRBV13 to TRBJ1-1; 8 positions match TRBD1. The V and J ends lost 5 bases and 5 bases, in that order; junction bases with no gene match: 7. The CDR3 has 14 amino acids. The germline gives CDR1 PRHDT, CDR2 FYEKMQ (reference sequence). This CDR3 is CASSPRTGQTEAFF. The CDR3 coding sequence is TGTGCCAGCAGCCCGCGGACAGGGCAAACTGAAGCTTTCTTT. Looking up the rest from reference TRBV13 and TRBJ1-1 gives the full variable domain: AAGVIQSPRHLIKEKRETATLKCYPIPRHDTVYWYQQGPGQDPQFLISFYEKMQSDKGSIPDRFSAQQFSDYHSELNMSSLELGDSALYFCASSPRTGQTEAFFGQGTRLTVV.

This chain joins TRBV2 and TRBJ1-2, with D hard to call. Germline V gene sequence: CDR1 SNHLY, CDR2 FYNNEI. This CDR3 has 11 amino acids. Deletions cut 8 bases from V and 4 bases from J, with 8 bases between. The CDR3 DNA is TGTGCCAGCGGGAGGTTCTATGGCTACACCTTC. Residues: CASGRFYGYTF. The full variable domain, its missing parts supplied by reference TRBV2 and TRBJ1-2, is EPEVTQTPSHQVTQMGQEVILRCVPISNHLYFYWYRQILGQKVEFLVSFYNNEISEKSEIFDDQFSVERPDGSNFTLKIRSTKLEDSAMYFCASGRFYGYTFGSGTRLTVV.

This chain connects TRBV27 to TRBJ1-4; no definite D call. This CDR3 spans 15 amino acids. Germline CDR1 MNHEY, CDR2 SMNVEV (reference sequence). V was shortened by 4 bases and J by 3 bases, with 12 bases between the two germline ends. CDR3 coding DNA: TGTGCCAGCAGTTCCCGAACGGGAGCTAATGAAAAACTGTTTTTT. Residues: CASSSRTGANEKLFF.

This chain joins TRBV2 and TRBJ1-2, with TRBD1 matching over 10 bases. There are 15 residues in the CDR3. Trimming removed 3 bases from V and 6 bases from J; junction bases left unmatched: 7. Germline CDR1 SNHLY, CDR2 FYNNEI. The DNA for the CDR3 is TGTGCCAGCAGTGACCCCCCGGACAGGGGGGATGGCTACACCTTC. It is translated as CASSDPPDRGDGYTF.

The chain links TRBV7-2 to TRBJ2-2, with TRBD1 identical over 7 bases. Germline values: CDR1 SGHTA, CDR2 FQGNSA. The CDR3 extends over 15 amino acids. The J segment lost 4 bases and the V segment lost 5 bases, leaving 7 bases of the junction unmatched. The CDR3 protein is CASSHQGQITGELFF. The CDR3 bases are TGTGCCAGCAGCCACCAGGGACAGATCACCGGGGAGCTGTTTTTT.

In its sample, this clone was seen once. The DNA for the CDR3 is TGTGCCAGCAGCTTCAGCTGGGGGGGCAGTGAAGCTTTCTTT. Protein sequence: CASSFSWGGSEAFF. This chain connects TRBV11-2 to TRBJ1-1, with D tentatively TRBD1 (6 bases). V was shortened by 3 bases and J by 7 bases, with 15 bases between the two germline ends. Germline CDR1 reads SGHAT; CDR2 reads FQNNGV. The CDR3 extends over 14 amino acids. The full variable domain, with the rest looked up from reference TRBV11-2 and TRBJ1-1, is EAGVAQSPRYKIIEKRQSVAFWCNPISGHATLYWYQQILGQGPKLLIQFQNNGVVDDSQLPKDRFSAERLKGVDSTLKIQPAKLEDSAVYLCASSFSWGGSEAFFGQGTRLTVV.

This clone was recorded only once. The chain has TRBV5-1 and TRBJ2-3; D possibly corresponds to TRBD2 (6 bases). Between the trimmed V and J ends, which lost 4 bases and 0 bases, there was a span of 9 bases. CDR3 size: 14 residues. CDR1 SGHRS and CDR2 YFSETQ come from the germline V gene. CDR3 nucleotides: TGCGCCAGCAGCCGGGGGACTAGCACAGATACGCAGTATTTT. It is translated as CASSRGTSTDTQYF.

The CDR3: CASSVAPTGTENSPLHF. The DNA for the CDR3 is TGTGCCAGCAGCGTAGCTCCTACGGGGACAGAGAATTCACCCCTCCACTTT. This chain connects TRBV9 to TRBJ1-6; 7 bases match TRBD1. J lost 7 bases, V lost 0 bases, and 10 bases had no gene match. This CDR3 is 17 amino acids long. Germline V gene sequence: CDR1 SGDLS, CDR2 YYNGEE.

V usage is TRBV28 and J usage is TRBJ1-6; the D gene is possibly TRBD1 (6 bases). The germline CDR1 and CDR2 sequences are MDHEN and SYDVKM. This CDR3 spans 13 amino acids. V lost 3 bases to trimming and J lost 11 bases, with 11 bases between them. The CDR3 region has the DNA TGTGCCAGCAGTTTCACAGGGTCCGCACCCCTCCACTTT. It encodes CASSFTGSAPLHF.

This chain joins TRBV11-2 and TRBJ1-1; the match to TRBD1 covers 8 bases. CDR1 is SGHAT, CDR2 FQNNGV, per germline. J gave up 1 base and V 4 bases, and 5 bases lay outside the gene matches. CDR3 length: 15 amino acids. This chain's CDR3 is CASSSWTGKNTEAFF. The CDR3 coding sequence is TGTGCCAGCAGCTCCTGGACAGGGAAGAACACTGAAGCTTTCTTT.

This rearrangement joins TRBV5-1 to TRBJ2-5; unclear D gene. V lost 6 bases to trimming and J lost 1 base, with 4 bases between them. The CDR3 totals 11 residues. In germline, CDR1 is SGHRS, CDR2 YFSETQ. The chain's CDR3 is CASKLQETQYF. CDR3 nucleotides: TGCGCCAGCAAGCTCCAAGAGACCCAGTACTTC.

This chain uses TRBV3-1 (or the pseudogene TRBV3-2) with TRBJ1-1; the match to TRBD1 covers 7 bases. V was clipped by 0 bases and J by 11 bases; unmatched bases: 18. The CDR3 has 17 residues. Germline V gene sequence: CDR1 LGHDT, CDR2 YNNKEL (reference sequence). The CDR3 region has the DNA TGTGCCAGCAGCCAAGAGATAGGGGCGGGACAGCTTTCGTGGGCTTTCTTT. This encodes CASSQEIGAGQLSWAFF.

This clone occurred once. The V call is TRBV3-1 (or the pseudogene TRBV3-2), the J call TRBJ1-1, with TRBD1 as a possible D gene (5 bases). Germline CDR1 and CDR2: LGHDT and YNNKEL (reference sequence). This CDR3 region has 15 residues. V lost 0 bases to trimming and J lost 7 bases, with 15 bases between them. The CDR3 region is CASSQDPSGWGEAFF. In nucleotides, the CDR3 is TGTGCCAGCAGCCAAGATCCTTCAGGGTGGGGTGAAGCTTTCTTT.

V is TRBV5-4 and J is TRBJ2-7, with 7 nucleotides matching TRBD1. The germline V gene encodes CDR1 SGHNT and CDR2 YYREEE (reference sequence). There are 15 residues in the CDR3. Unmatched junction bases numbered 6, after V lost 2 bases and J lost 1 base. CDR3 in amino acids: CASSFDRVPSYEQYF. The CDR3 region has the DNA TGTGCCAGCAGCTTCGACAGGGTTCCATCCTACGAGCAGTACTTC.

J is TRBJ1-4 and V is TRBV3-1 (or the pseudogene TRBV3-2); a weak D match, TRBD1 (5 bases). Germline values: CDR1 LGHDT, CDR2 YNNKEL (reference sequence). V lost 0 bases, J lost 6 bases, and 11 bases lay in between. The CDR3 has 15 amino acids. The CDR3 DNA is TGTGCCAGCAGCCAAGAAGGGGCATTTGATGAAAAACTGTTTTTT. Its translation is CASSQEGAFDEKLFF.

The chain carries TRBV25-1 and TRBJ1-5, with D uncertain. Germline CDR1 and CDR2: MGHDK and SYGVNS. CDR3 length: 14 residues. V was pared by 3 bases and J by 4 bases, with 10 bases between. In nucleotides, the CDR3 is TGTGCCAGCAGTGATCAAGGCAGGAATCAGCCCCAGCATTTT. Its protein product is CASSDQGRNQPQHF. Full variable domain (outside the CDR3, taken from reference TRBV25-1 and TRBJ1-5): EADIYQTPRYLVIGTGKKITLECSQTMGHDKMYWYQQDPGMELHLIHYSYGVNSTEKGDLSSESTVSRIRTEHFPLTLESARPSHTSQYLCASSDQGRNQPQHFGDGTRLSIL.

This clone was found once. The rearrangement links TRBV27 to TRBJ1-4; D is unclear. Germline CDR1 MNHEY, CDR2 SMNVEV (reference sequence). The V and J ends lost 6 bases and 2 bases respectively, with 13 bases between them. The CDR3 loop spans 15 amino acids. In DNA, the CDR3 is TGTGCCAGCAGGCGGTTGGAAACGACTAATGAAAAACTGTTTTTT. It is translated as CASRRLETTNEKLFF.

The chain employs TRBV19 and TRBJ1-4; 9 bases are shared with TRBD1. The CDR3 runs to 15 residues. Germline loops: CDR1 LNHDA, CDR2 SQIVND (reference sequence). Losses at the gene ends were 4 bases for V and 3 bases for J; bases not matched to a gene: 3. CDR3 amino acids: CASSNGDRANEKLFF. The CDR3 nucleotides are TGTGCCAGTAGTAATGGGGACAGGGCTAATGAAAAACTGTTTTTT.

V and J are TRBV9 and TRBJ1-2; 8 nucleotides align to TRBD1. Germline V gives CDR1 SGDLS, CDR2 YYNGEE. The CDR3 length is 13 residues. After removal of 0 bases from V and 8 bases from J, the junction contained 3 bases not matched to a gene. The CDR3 bases are TGTGCCAGCAGCGTAGTGACAGGGGAGGGCTACACCTTC. Its translation: CASSVVTGEGYTF.

This clone was found a few times. The rearrangement joins TRBV6-2 or TRBV6-3 to TRBJ2-2; 8 bases map to TRBD2. CDR1 and CDR2 from the germline V gene are MNHEY and SVGEGT. The CDR3 is 15 residues long. V was pared by 4 bases and J by 5 bases, with 6 bases of the junction left unmatched. CDR3 nucleotides: TGTGCCAGCAGTTTCGGGGGGGCAGGAACCGGGGAGCTGTTTTTT. It yields the protein CASSFGGAGTGELFF.

The chain joins TRBV5-8 to TRBJ1-1; 9 nucleotides line up with TRBD1. The germline V gene encodes CDR1 SGHTS and CDR2 YDEGEE. This CDR3 comprises 14 residues. Germline trimming cut 4 bases from V and 5 bases from J; bases unmatched to any gene: 6. This CDR3 reads CASSPGQGRTEAFF. The CDR3 nucleotides are TGTGCCAGCAGCCCGGGACAGGGCAGGACTGAAGCTTTCTTT.